This TCR beta chain was captured by sequencing in a study of shared clonotypes between healthy human individuals. Details on this clone: The same CDR3 also results from other DNA sequences found in this sample.

The authors split each subset's genomic DNA evenly across several immunoSEQ plates. Generated by immunoSEQ multiplex PCR, the TCRdb table keeps only in-frame clones and is missing some. The top ten hold 0.37% of the sample, which has 2 million to 2.5 million clones, 85% to 95% seen once. Germline assignment: CDR1 SNHLY and CDR2 FYNNEI. V gave up 1 base and J gave up 7 bases, with 14 bases separating them. The CDR3 has 14 residues. Sequencing used naive CD4+ T cells from PBMCs. Regarding subset: CD45RA+ positively selected. The clonotype originates from a man between 18 and 35 years old in good health. Some clones in this sample may be carry-over from other donors' samples. The chain has TRBV2 and TRBJ2-7; maybe TRBD2 (6 bases). The CDR3 here is CASSEGRGGVEQYF. CDR3 DNA sequence: TGTGCCAGCAGTGAAGGGAGGGGTGGCGTTGAGCAGTACTTC.